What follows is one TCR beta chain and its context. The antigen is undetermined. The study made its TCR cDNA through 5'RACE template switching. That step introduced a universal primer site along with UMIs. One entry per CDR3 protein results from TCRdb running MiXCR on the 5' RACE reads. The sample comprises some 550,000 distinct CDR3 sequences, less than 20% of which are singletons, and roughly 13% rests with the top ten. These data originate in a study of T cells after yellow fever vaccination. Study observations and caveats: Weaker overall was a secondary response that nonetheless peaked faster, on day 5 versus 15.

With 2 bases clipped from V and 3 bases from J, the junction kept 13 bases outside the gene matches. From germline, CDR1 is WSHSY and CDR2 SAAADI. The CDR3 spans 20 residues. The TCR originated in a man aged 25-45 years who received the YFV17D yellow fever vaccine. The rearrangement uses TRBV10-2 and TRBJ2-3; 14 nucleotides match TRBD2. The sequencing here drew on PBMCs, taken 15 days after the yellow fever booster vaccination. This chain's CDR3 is CASSEAGTSGRYKITDTQYF. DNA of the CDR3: TGCGCCAGCAGTGAGGCGGGGACTAGCGGGAGATACAAGATAACAGATACGCAGTATTTT.